The TCR beta chain described here comes from a study of blood T cell repertoires in COVID-19. Whole-study context: Specimens from acute and convalescent COVID-19 originated in the United States, Italy and Spain. The cDNA or gDNA used as material had been derived from T cells, B-cell-depleted T cells, or PBMCs.

Authors' methods: By means of reference gene primer amplification, nucleated cell counts were estimated. Libraries were prepared by immunoSEQ multiplex PCR; TCRdb keeps only in-frame clonotypes and omits some of them. The D gene and trimming were derived from the DNA, and the V and J assignments and clone size from that table. The table records 140,000 to 150,000 clones, around 80% of them present only once. The ends were cut back, 5 bases at V and 4 bases at J, with 11 bases in the middle. The CDR3 covers 13 residues. Germline CDR1 is SGHAT and CDR2 is FQDESV (reference sequence). Sequencing was performed on peripheral blood. The chain links TRBV11-1 to TRBJ1-2, with a possible D match to TRBD1 (6 bases). This TCR derives from a human donor with acute or convalescent COVID-19. The donor label of this sample is uncertain. The CDR3 sequence: CASSPQTGYGYTF. CDR3 nucleotide sequence: TGTGCCAGCAGCCCCCAGACAGGCTATGGCTACACCTTC.